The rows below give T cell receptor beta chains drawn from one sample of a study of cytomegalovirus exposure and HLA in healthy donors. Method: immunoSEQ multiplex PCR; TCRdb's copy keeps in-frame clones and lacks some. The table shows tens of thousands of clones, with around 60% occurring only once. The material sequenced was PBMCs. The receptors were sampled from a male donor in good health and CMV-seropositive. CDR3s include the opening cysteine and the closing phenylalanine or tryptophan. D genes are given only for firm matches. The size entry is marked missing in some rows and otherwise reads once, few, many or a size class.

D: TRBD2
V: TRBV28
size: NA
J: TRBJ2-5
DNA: TGTGCCAGCAGTCCCCGGACTAGCGGGAGGGGGGAGACCCAGTACTTC
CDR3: CASSPRTSGRGETQYF

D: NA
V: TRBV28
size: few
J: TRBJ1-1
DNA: TGTGCCAGCAGTTACTGGCGGGAAACGAACACTGAAGCTTTCTTT
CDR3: CASSYWRETNTEAFF

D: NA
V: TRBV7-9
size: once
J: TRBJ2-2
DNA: TGTGCCAGCACCGGGAACCCGAACACCGGGGAGCTGTTTTTT
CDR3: CASTGNPNTGELFF

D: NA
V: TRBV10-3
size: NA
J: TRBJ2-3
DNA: TGTGCCATCAGTTTGACAGACGCAATAGCCACAGATACGCAGTATTTT
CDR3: CAISLTDAIATDTQYF

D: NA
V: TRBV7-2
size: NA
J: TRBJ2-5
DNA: TGTGCCAGCAATAAGGTGGGAGGGGGTGGAGAGACCCAGTACTTC
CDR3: CASNKVGGGGETQYF

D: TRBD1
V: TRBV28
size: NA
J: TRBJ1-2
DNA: TGTGCCAGCAGTTTAGTAGGGGGCGGTGGCTACACCTTC
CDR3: CASSLVGGGGYTF

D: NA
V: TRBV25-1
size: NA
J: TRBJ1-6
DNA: TGTGCCAGCAGTGAAATCGGACGGGGTTCACCCCTCCACTTT
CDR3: CASSEIGRGSPLHF

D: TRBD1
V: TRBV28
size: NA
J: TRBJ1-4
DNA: TGTGCCAGCAGTTTAAGACTGAACAGGGGTAATGAAAAACTGTTTTTT
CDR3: CASSLRLNRGNEKLFF

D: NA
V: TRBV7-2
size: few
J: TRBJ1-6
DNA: TGTGCCAGCAGCCAGAGGTGGGACTCTTCACCCCTCCACTTT
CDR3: CASSQRWDSSPLHF

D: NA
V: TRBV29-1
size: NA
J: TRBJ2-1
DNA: TGCAGCGTTCTCTCGGGGTACAATGAGCAGTTCTTC
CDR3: CSVLSGYNEQFF

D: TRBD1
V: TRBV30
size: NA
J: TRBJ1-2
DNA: TGTGCCTGGAGCACTCTTCGCACTCTTACAGGGGCGCCGAGGTATGGCTACACCTTC
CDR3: CAWSTLRTLTGAPRYGYTF

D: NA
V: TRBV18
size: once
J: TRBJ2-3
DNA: TGTGCCAGCTCACCGGAGGCCAATACGCAGTATTTT
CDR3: CASSPEANTQYF

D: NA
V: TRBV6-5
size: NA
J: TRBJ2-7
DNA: TGTGCCAGCAGTTATGGACACGGCTCCTACGAGCAGTACTTC
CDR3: CASSYGHGSYEQYF

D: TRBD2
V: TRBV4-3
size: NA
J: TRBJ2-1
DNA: TGCGCCAGCAGCCAGACTGGAGCAGCGGGAGTATCCTACAATGAGCAGTTCTTC
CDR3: CASSQTGAAGVSYNEQFF

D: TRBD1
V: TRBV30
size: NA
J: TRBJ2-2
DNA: TGTGCCGGGGGGGGTCACAGGGGGCAGGAGGAGCTGTTTTTT
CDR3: CAGGGHRGQEELFF

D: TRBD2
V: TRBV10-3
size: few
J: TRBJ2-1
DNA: TGTGCCACGGAAGAGCGGGAAATTCTCGGTGAGCAGTTCTTC
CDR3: CATEEREILGEQFF

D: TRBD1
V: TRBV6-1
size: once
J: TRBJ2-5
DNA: TGTGCCAGCAGTGCTATCTTAGACAGGGGAGAGACCCAGTACTTC
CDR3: CASSAILDRGETQYF

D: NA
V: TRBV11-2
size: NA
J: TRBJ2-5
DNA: TGTGCCAGCAGCACCCCAAGGAGGGTAGCGGAAGAGACCCAGTACTTC
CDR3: CASSTPRRVAEETQYF

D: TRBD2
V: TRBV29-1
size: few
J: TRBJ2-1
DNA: TGCAGCGTTGAAATACTAGCGGGGAATGAGCAGTTCTTC
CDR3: CSVEILAGNEQFF

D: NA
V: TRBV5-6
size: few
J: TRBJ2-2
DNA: TGTGCCAGCAGCCCCGACGGGAGAAACACCGGGGAGCTGTTTTTT
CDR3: CASSPDGRNTGELFF

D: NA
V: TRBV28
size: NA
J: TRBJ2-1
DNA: TGTGCCAGCAGTTTATCGCGGGACTCTCCCCAGTTCTTC
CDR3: CASSLSRDSPQFF

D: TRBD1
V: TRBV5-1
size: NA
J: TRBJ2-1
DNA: TGCGCCACCCGGGACAGCTCAAACAATGAGCAGTTCTTC
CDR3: CATRDSSNNEQFF

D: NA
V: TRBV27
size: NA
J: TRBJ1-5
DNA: TGTGCCAGCAGCTTGAATCGGGGGGGGAATCAGCCCCAGCATTTT
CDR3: CASSLNRGGNQPQHF

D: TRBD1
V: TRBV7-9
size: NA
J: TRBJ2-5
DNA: TGTGCCAGCAGCTCCGGGACAGCACTTGGAGAGACCCAGTACTTC
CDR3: CASSSGTALGETQYF

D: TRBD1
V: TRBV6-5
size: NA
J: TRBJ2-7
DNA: TGTGCCAGCAGTTACGCGGGACAGGGGATCTACGAGCAGTACTTC
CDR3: CASSYAGQGIYEQYF

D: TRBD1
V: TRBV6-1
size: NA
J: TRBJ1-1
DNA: TGTGCCAGCAGTGGTCAGGGGGGAAGCACTGAAGCTTTCTTT
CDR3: CASSGQGGSTEAFF

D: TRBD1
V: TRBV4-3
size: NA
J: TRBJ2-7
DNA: TGCGCCAGCAGCCCTGGGACAGGCTCCTACGAGCAGTACTTC
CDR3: CASSPGTGSYEQYF

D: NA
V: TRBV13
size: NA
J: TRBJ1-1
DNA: TGTGCCAGCAGCCCTGAGGGACACACGAACACTGAAGCTTTCTTT
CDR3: CASSPEGHTNTEAFF

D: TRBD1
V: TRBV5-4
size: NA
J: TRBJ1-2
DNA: TGTGCCAGCAGGACGACAGGGGGCGCCGATGGCTACACCTTC
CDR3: CASRTTGGADGYTF

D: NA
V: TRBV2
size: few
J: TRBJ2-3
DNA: TGTGCCAGCACCTTCCAGGGGAGATCGGGCCTAGTGACAGATACGCAGTATTTT
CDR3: CASTFQGRSGLVTDTQYF

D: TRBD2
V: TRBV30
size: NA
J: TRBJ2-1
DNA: TGTGCCTGGAGTATCACGGGCCCACTAGCGCCTGAGCAGTTCTTC
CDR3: CAWSITGPLAPEQFF

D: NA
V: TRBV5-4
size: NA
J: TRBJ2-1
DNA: TGTGCCAGCAGTTTGATGGTCGGGGGCTCCTACAATGAGCAGTTCTTC
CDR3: CASSLMVGGSYNEQFF

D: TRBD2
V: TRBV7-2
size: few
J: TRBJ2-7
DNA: TGTGCCAGCAGTTCCAGGTCTAGCGGGAGTCTTTACGAGCAGTACTTC
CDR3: CASSSRSSGSLYEQYF

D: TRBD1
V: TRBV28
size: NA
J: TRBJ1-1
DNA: TGTGCCAGCAGTTTGGGTGACAAACAGGGGCTAGTCCAGAACACTGAAGCTTTCTTT
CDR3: CASSLGDKQGLVQNTEAFF

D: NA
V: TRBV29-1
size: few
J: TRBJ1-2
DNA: TGCAGCGTTCCGGTGGCTAACTATGGCTACACCTTC
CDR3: CSVPVANYGYTF

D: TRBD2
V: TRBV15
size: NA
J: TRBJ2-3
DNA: TGTGCCACCAGCAGAACACTAGCGGGAGATGAAGATACGCAGTATTTT
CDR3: CATSRTLAGDEDTQYF

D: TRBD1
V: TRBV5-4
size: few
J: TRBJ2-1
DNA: TGTGCCAGCAGCCTCGGGACAGGGGGGTCCGAGCAGTTCTTC
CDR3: CASSLGTGGSEQFF

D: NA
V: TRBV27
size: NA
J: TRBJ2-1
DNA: TGTGCCAGCAGTTTCCCCTCAGGTGGCAATGAGCAGTTCTTC
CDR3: CASSFPSGGNEQFF

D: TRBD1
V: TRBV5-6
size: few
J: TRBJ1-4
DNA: TGTGCCAGCAGCGGTCCCGGGACAGGAGAGGAAAAACTGTTTTTT
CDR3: CASSGPGTGEEKLFF

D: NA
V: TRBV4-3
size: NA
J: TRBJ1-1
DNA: TGCGCCAGCAGCCAGGCAGGTTTTAAGGCTTTCTTT
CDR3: CASSQAGFKAFF